Listed here is a single T cell receptor (beta chain). The antigen remains unidentified. Here immunoSEQ multiplex PCR was the method, and the copy in TCRdb shows in-frame clones only, minus some. The sample gives fewer than 100,000 clones, under 85% of which show up once; approximately 0.8% is in the top ten. The CDR3 has 15 residues. Germline assignment: CDR1 SGHTA and CDR2 FQGTGA. Trimming at V came to 4 bases and at J to 3 bases, leaving 3 bases not matched to a gene. These data are taken from a study of radiotherapy plus CTLA-4 blockade in lung cancer. Study-level findings and limits: Blood-borne expansion of tumor-derived TCR clones followed radiotherapy plus ipilimumab.

The chain links TRBV7-3 to TRBJ2-5; 12 bases map to TRBD2. The TCR sequence derives from a human donor with non-small cell lung cancer who had stable disease on radiotherapy plus ipilimumab. This sample comprised peripheral blood, obtained from a patient treated with radiotherapy plus ipilimumab. CDR3 in amino acids: CASSSTSGRKETQYF. The CDR3, as DNA: TGTGCCAGCAGCTCGACTAGCGGGAGAAAAGAGACCCAGTACTTC.